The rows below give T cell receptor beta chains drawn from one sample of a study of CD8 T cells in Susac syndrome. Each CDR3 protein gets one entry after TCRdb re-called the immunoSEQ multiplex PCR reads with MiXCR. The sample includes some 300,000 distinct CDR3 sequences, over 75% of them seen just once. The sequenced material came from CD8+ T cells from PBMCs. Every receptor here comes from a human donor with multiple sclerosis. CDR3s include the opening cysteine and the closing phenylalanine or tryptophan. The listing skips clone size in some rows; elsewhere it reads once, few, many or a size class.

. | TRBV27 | CASSLETHPNEQFF
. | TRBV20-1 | CSARLADRGYEQYF
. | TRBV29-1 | CSVEAILMESNEQFF
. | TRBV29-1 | CSVAGQTRGYNEQFF
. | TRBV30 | CAWSPGTTNQETQYF
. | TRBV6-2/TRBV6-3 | CASIGLAGEGETQYF
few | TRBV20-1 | CSARTGRSDEQYF
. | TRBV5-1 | CASSWTPTGGGEQYF
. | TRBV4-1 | CASSLSGRSSYNEQFF
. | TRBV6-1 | CASSPGLAGGAGYEQYF
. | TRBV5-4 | CASSFLQSFGASNEQFF
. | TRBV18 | CASSPRTGGMDQPQHF
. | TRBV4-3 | CASSQGDSTSYGYTF
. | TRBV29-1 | CSVHTGSSEAFF
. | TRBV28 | CASSTITGELFF
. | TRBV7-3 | CASSLNVAGGPHNEQFF
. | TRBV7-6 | CASSLGRLNTGELFF
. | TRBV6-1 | CASSQGAALLEAFF
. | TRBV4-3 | CASSQDRSGGSYEQYF
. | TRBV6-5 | CASSLGQLSYEQYF
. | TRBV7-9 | CASSLGSSYPPNTGELFF
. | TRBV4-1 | CASSQDAGGGTAYQETQYF
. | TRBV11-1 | CASSWNPGTSGSYEQYF
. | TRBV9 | CATGRGLGNEQFF
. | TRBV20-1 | CSVRSALLNEQFF
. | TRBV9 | CASSDEGGDVDTQYF
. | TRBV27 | CASSSRSSGNTIYF
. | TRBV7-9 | CASSLGPGDNYGYTF
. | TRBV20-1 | CSAPGTGDTQPQHF
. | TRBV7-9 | CATDRGYVTGELFF
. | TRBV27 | CASSLTPLGYYNEQFF
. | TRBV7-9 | CASAGGLAGEGGQETQYF
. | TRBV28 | CASSLGGEGTEAFF
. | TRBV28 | CASSGTVNTEAFF